This is a list of T cell receptor beta chains from one sample in a study of T cell therapy after organ transplantation. These receptors lack a known antigen. Clones were sequenced by immunoSEQ multiplex PCR, and TCRdb holds only the in-frame ones, with some missing. The sample contains approximately 52,000 clones, about 94% of which appear only once. Source: CD8+ T cells from blood, taken before autologous CMV-specific T cell therapy. The receptor set was obtained from a human patient who had received a solid organ transplant and had CMV disease. Both conserved end residues are part of each CDR3. The D gene is left open where the match is weak. Clone sizes are given selectively: once, few, many, or a class where the clone is expanded.

>TRBJ1-5|TRBV4-2|.|.
TGTGCCAGCAGCCAAGACTTTCTGGGGCAGCCCCAGCATTTT
CASSQDFLGQPQHF
>TRBJ1-5|TRBV5-6|.|.
TGTGCCAGCAGCTTAGCCACCGGGGGTGGGGAACAGCCCCAGCATTTT
CASSLATGGGEQPQHF
>TRBJ2-6|TRBV23-1|.|.
TGCGCCAGCAGTCAATCGAGAGCACTGGACAGCTCTGGGGCCAACGTCCTGACTTTC
CASSQSRALDSSGANVLTF
>TRBJ1-1|TRBV27|.|once
TGTGCCAGCAGTCCAATTGGACCTGACACTGAAGCTTTCTTT
CASSPIGPDTEAFF
>TRBJ2-3|TRBV15|TRBD1|.
TGTGCCACCAGCAGAGATAGGACAGGGGCAACAGATACGCAGTATTTT
CATSRDRTGATDTQYF
>TRBJ1-1|TRBV4-2|.|.
TGTGCCAGCAGCCAAGACCCTTCGACAGGCCAAGGCACTGAAGCTTTCTTT
CASSQDPSTGQGTEAFF
>TRBJ2-3|TRBV5-4|TRBD2|.
TGTGCCAGCAGACTGGGGACTAGCGGGACGACAGATACGCAGTATTTT
CASRLGTSGTTDTQYF
>TRBJ1-1|TRBV30|TRBD1|.
TGTGCCTGGAGTGTACTCGGACAGGGGGGTGAAGCTTTCTTT
CAWSVLGQGGEAFF
>TRBJ2-7|TRBV18|.|.
TGTGCCAGCTCCACCCGCGGCAGGGTAGACGAGCAGTACTTC
CASSTRGRVDEQYF
>TRBJ1-4|TRBV4-3|.|.
TGCGCCAGCAGCCAAGACGGGGCGGGGGCGCGTGAAAAACTGTTTTTT
CASSQDGAGAREKLFF
>TRBJ2-5|TRBV9|.|.
TGTGCCAGCAGCGTAGCCGTGACTCCCCACCAAGAGACCCAGTACTTC
CASSVAVTPHQETQYF
>TRBJ2-4|TRBV6-1|TRBD2|.
TGTGCCAGCAGTGAAGCTAGCGGGGGGGCCAAAAACATTCAGTACTTC
CASSEASGGAKNIQYF
>TRBJ2-7|TRBV2|TRBD2|.
TGTGCCAGTCACAGCGGGGCCTCCTACGAGCAGTACTTC
CASHSGASYEQYF
>TRBJ2-2|TRBV5-4|TRBD2|.
TGTGCCAGCAGCTTGACCCTAGCGGGGGTTCCCGGGGAGCTGTTTTTT
CASSLTLAGVPGELFF
>TRBJ1-5|TRBV19|.|.
TGTGCCACCGGGACTCCGGGACACCAAGACCCGAATCAGCCCCAGCATTTT
CATGTPGHQDPNQPQHF
>TRBJ1-1|TRBV27|TRBD1|.
TGTGCCAGCAGTTTCCAGGGGGCGATGACTGAAGCTTTCTTT
CASSFQGAMTEAFF
>TRBJ1-2|TRBV11-2|TRBD1|.
TGTGCCAGCAGCTCCCGGTCCGGGACAGGGAACGGCTACACCTTC
CASSSRSGTGNGYTF
>TRBJ1-4|TRBV6-6|.|.
TGTGCCAGCAGTTACGTGGCAGCTAATGAAAAACTGTTTTTT
CASSYVAANEKLFF
>TRBJ2-7|TRBV4-2|TRBD2|.
TGTGCCAGCAGCCTGGCGGGTAGCGGGTACGAGCAGTACTTC
CASSLAGSGYEQYF
>TRBJ1-1|TRBV5-4|TRBD1|.
TGTGCCAGCAGCCCTTCGACAGGGATAGCTTTCTTT
CASSPSTGIAFF
>TRBJ1-1|TRBV7-8|.|.
TGTGCCAGCAGCTTATCCCTTCGAGGGGCGTTAATGAACACTGAAGCTTTCTTT
CASSLSLRGALMNTEAFF
>TRBJ2-1|TRBV7-2|TRBD2|.
TGTGCCAGCAGCAGGGCCCCCGGACTAGGGGTGAGCAATGAGCAGTTCTTC
CASSRAPGLGVSNEQFF
>TRBJ1-5|TRBV27|TRBD1|.
TGTGCCAGCAGTTTATCGGGACAGGGGGCGGCCCATGGACAGCCCCAGCATTTT
CASSLSGQGAAHGQPQHF
>TRBJ2-4|TRBV27|TRBD1|few
TGTGCCAGCAGCCGGGGACAGGGAGTAGCCAAAAACATTCAGTACTTC
CASSRGQGVAKNIQYF
>TRBJ2-2|TRBV4-1|TRBD2|.
TGCGCCAGCAGCCAGACTAGCGGGAGAAGGACCGGGGAGCTGTTTTTT
CASSQTSGRRTGELFF
>TRBJ2-3|TRBV4-2|.|.
TGTGCCAGCAGCCAAGATATGATATCAGATACGCAGTATTTT
CASSQDMISDTQYF
>TRBJ1-3|TRBV4-3|TRBD1|.
TGCGCCAGCAGCCAAGACAGGGGGCAATCTGGAAACACCATATATTTT
CASSQDRGQSGNTIYF
>TRBJ2-1|TRBV30|.|.
TGTGCCTGGAGGGACCTCGGGGCCTGGAAGCAGTTCTTC
CAWRDLGAWKQFF
>TRBJ2-3|TRBV27|TRBD2|.
TGTGCCAGCAGTTTATCGTTCGGGAGGGTCCGGGATACGCAGTATTTT
CASSLSFGRVRDTQYF
>TRBJ2-7|TRBV27|.|.
TGTGCCAGCAGTTTTGTCGGGAGTAAGGTCGAGCAGTACTTC
CASSFVGSKVEQYF